The 6 T cell receptor beta chains below were found in one sample sequenced in a study of cytomegalovirus exposure and HLA in healthy donors. PCR primers comprised 60 Vbeta and 13 Jbeta primers. Here immunoSEQ multiplex PCR was the method, and the copy in TCRdb shows in-frame clones only, minus some. The table records about 150,000 clones, 60% to 80% of them present only once. Material for sequencing was PBMCs. The source is a male donor in good health and CMV-seronegative.

The rearrangement uses TRBV27 and TRBJ2-1; TRBD2 agrees at 11 bases. The CDR3 has 16 amino acids. Germline-derived CDR1 and CDR2 are MNHEY and SMNVEV (reference sequence). J was trimmed by 8 bases and V by 5 bases; bases with no gene match: 11. The CDR3 here is CASSELAGAAFDEQFF. DNA of the CDR3: TGTGCCAGCAGTGAACTAGCGGGAGCTGCTTTCGATGAGCAGTTCTTC.

This clone was seen a single time. V is TRBV6-6 and J is TRBJ1-1; perhaps TRBD1 as D (5 bases). Looked up from germline, CDR1 is MNHNY and CDR2 is SVGAGI (reference sequence). This CDR3 is built from 15 residues. V was pared by 6 bases and J by 0 bases, with 14 bases between. The CDR3 bases are TGTGCCAGCAGCCGAATGGAGGGGTTGAACACTGAAGCTTTCTTT. Amino acids: CASSRMEGLNTEAFF.

The V and J genes are TRBV5-5 and TRBJ2-3, with 8 bases lining up with TRBD2. Losses at the gene ends were 4 bases for V and 0 bases for J; bases not matched to a gene: 4. Germline V CDR1 and CDR2: SGHKS, YYEKEE (reference sequence). CDR3 length: 15 residues. The CDR3 sequence is CASSLGLASTDTQYF. CDR3 coding DNA: TGTGCCAGCAGCCTTGGACTAGCTAGCACAGATACGCAGTATTTT.

V and J are TRBV5-4 and TRBJ1-1; D not resolved. In germline, CDR1 is SGHNT, CDR2 YYREEE (reference sequence). This CDR3 comprises 14 residues. V was trimmed by 4 bases and J by 2 bases, leaving 12 bases between them. In DNA, the CDR3 is TGTGCCAGCAGCCCATACATTCCAAACACTGAAGCTTTCTTT. Amino acids: CASSPYIPNTEAFF.

The chain has TRBV11-2 and TRBJ1-6; possible D gene TRBD1, 6 bases. Germline assignment: CDR1 SGHAT and CDR2 FQNNGV. This CDR3 contains 15 residues. Trimming stripped 0 bases from V and 4 bases from J, with 7 bases between. CDR3 loop: CASSLEGQYNSPLHF. The CDR3 DNA follows: TGTGCCAGCAGCTTAGAAGGACAGTATAATTCACCCCTCCACTTT.

This chain connects TRBV9 to TRBJ1-2, with D maybe TRBD1 (5 bases). Deletions cut 4 bases from V and 7 bases from J, with 17 bases between. The CDR3 loop spans 14 amino acids. Germline CDR1 SGDLS, CDR2 YYNGEE. CDR3 nucleotide sequence: TGTGCCAGCAGCTACGAGTCGGGGGTGGGTGGCTACACCTTC. Translated: CASSYESGVGGYTF.